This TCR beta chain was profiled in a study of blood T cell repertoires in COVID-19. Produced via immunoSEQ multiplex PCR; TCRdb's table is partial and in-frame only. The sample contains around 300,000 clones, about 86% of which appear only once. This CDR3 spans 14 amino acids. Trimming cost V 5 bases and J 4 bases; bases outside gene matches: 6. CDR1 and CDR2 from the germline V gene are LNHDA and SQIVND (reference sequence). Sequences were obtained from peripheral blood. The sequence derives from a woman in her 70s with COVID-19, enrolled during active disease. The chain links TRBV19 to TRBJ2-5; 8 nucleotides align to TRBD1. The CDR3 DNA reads TGTGCCAGTAGTGGGACAGGTACCTCAGAGACCCAGTACTTC. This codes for CASSGTGTSETQYF. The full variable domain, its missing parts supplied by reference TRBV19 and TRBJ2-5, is DGGITQSPKYLFRKEGQNVTLSCEQNLNHDAMYWYRQDPGQGLRLIYYSQIVNDFQKGDIAEGYSVSREKKESFPLTVTSAQKNPTAFYLCASSGTGTSETQYFGPGTRLLVL.